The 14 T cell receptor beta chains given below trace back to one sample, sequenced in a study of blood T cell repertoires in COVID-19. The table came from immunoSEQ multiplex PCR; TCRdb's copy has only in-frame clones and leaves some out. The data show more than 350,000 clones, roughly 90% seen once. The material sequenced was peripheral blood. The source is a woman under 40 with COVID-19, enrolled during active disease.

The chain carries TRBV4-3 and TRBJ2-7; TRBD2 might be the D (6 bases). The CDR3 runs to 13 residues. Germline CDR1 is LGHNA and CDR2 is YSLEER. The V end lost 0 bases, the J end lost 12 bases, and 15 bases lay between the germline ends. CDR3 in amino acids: CASSQETSRVLYF. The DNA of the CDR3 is TGCGCCAGCAGCCAAGAGACTAGTCGGGTGCTGTACTTC.

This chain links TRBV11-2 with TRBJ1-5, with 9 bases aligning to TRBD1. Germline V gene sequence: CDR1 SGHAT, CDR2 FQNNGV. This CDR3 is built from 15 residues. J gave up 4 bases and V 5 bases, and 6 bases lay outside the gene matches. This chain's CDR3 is CASSPLGQGNQPQHF. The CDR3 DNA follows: TGTGCCAGCAGCCCCCTAGGACAGGGGAATCAGCCCCAGCATTTT.

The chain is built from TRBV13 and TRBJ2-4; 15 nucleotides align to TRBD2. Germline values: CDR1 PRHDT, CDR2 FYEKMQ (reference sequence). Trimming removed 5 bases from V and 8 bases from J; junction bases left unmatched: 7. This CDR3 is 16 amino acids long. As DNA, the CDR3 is TGTGCCAGCAGCCCAAGGACTAGCGGGGGGGCGGACATTCAGTACTTC. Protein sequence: CASSPRTSGGADIQYF.

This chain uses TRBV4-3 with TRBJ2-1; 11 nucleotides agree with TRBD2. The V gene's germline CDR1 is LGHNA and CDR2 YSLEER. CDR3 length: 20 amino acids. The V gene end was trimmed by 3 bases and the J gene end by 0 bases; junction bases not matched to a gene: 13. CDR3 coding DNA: TGCGCCAGCAGCCAGACTAACCCCTTAGCGGGGGGGAGCTCCTACAATGAGCAGTTCTTC. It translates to CASSQTNPLAGGSSYNEQFF.

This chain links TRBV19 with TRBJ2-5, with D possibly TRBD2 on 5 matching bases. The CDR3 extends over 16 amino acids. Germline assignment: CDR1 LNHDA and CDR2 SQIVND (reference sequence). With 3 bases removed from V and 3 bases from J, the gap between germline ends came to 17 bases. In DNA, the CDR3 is TGTGCCAGTAGTATCATATTGGGTTCCGGGGAAGAGACCCAGTACTTC. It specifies CASSIILGSGEETQYF.

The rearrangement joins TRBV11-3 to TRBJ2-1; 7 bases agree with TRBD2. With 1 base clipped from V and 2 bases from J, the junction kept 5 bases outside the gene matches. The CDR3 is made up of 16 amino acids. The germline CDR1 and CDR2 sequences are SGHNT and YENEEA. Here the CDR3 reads CASSLGSLAAYNEQFF. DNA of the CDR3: TGTGCCAGCAGCTTAGGTAGCCTAGCGGCCTACAATGAGCAGTTCTTC.

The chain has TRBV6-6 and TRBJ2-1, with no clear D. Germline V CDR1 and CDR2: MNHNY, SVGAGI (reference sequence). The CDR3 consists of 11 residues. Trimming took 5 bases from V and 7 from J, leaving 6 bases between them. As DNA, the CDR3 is TGTGCCAGCAGTCCGAGGAATGAGCAGTTCTTC. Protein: CASSPRNEQFF.

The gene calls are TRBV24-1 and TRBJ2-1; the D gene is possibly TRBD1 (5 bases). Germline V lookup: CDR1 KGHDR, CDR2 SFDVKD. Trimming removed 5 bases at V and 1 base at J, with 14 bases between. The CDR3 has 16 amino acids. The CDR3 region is CATSGGHDLSYNEQFF. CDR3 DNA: TGTGCCACCAGTGGTGGACACGACCTATCCTACAATGAGCAGTTCTTC.

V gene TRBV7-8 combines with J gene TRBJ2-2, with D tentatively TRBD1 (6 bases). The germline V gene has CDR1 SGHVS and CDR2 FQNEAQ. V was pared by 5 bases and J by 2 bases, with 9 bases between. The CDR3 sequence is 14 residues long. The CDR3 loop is CASSQGQNTGELFF. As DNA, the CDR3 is TGTGCCAGCAGCCAGGGACAAAACACCGGGGAGCTGTTTTTT.

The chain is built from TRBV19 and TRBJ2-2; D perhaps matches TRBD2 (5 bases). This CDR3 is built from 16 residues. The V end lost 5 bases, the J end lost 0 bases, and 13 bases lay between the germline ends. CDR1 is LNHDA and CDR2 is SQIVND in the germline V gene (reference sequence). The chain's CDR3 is CASSLRGLTNTGELFF. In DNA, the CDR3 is TGTGCCAGTAGTCTCAGAGGGTTGACGAACACCGGGGAGCTGTTTTTT.

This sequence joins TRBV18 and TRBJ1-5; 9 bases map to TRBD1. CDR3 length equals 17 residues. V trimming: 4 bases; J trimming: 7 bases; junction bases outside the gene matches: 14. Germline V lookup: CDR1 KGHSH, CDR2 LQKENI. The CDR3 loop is CASSRTGTGFVGQPQHF. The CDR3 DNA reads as TGTGCCAGCTCACGAACCGGGACAGGGTTCGTCGGGCAGCCCCAGCATTTT. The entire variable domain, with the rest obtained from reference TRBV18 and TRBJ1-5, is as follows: NAGVMQNPRHLVRRRGQEARLRCSPMKGHSHVYWYRQLPEEGLKFMVYLQKENIIDESGMPKERFSAEFPKEGPSILRIQQVVRGDSAAYFCASSRTGTGFVGQPQHFGDGTRLSIL.

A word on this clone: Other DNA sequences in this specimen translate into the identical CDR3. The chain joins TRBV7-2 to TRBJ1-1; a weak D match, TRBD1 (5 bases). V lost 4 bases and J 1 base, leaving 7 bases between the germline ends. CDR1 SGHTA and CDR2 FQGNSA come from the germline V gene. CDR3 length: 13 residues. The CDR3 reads CASSSGQNTEAFF. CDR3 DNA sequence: TGTGCCAGCAGCTCAGGACAGAACACTGAAGCTTTCTTT.

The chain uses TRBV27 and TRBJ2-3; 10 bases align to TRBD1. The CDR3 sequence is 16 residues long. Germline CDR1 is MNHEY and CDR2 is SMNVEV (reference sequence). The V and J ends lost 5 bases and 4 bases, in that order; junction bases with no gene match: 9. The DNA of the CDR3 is TGTGCCAGCAGTGAATACACGGGGACAGGGGCAGATACGCAGTATTTT. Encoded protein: CASSEYTGTGADTQYF.

The DNA for the CDR3 is TGTGCCAGCAGCCAAGATCTCGGGGGGCGCTCATCGCTGTTTTTT. As protein: CASSQDLGGRSSLFF. The chain has TRBV14 and TRBJ2-2; tentatively, D is TRBD2 (7 bases). Germline V lookup: CDR1 SGHDN, CDR2 FVKESK. V lost 0 bases and J 13 bases, leaving 18 bases between the germline ends. This CDR3 region has 15 residues.